One and the same sample provided the 10 T cell receptor beta chains below, sequenced in a study of identical twins. TCRdb passed the 5' RACE reads through MiXCR, listing each CDR3 protein once. The table includes about 570,000 distinct CDR3 sequences, around 9.6% detected once. These data were also reused for a study on yellow fever vaccine responses in identical twins.

The specimen sequenced was PBMCs. These receptors were collected from a woman aged 18 to 35 in good health.

This clonotype has a handful of counts. The CDR3 spells CSLRGGGRTDTQYF. The CDR3, as DNA: TGCAGCCTTCGGGGGGGGGGTCGTACAGATACGCAGTATTTT. This chain connects TRBV29-1 to TRBJ2-3; 8 bases match TRBD2. This CDR3 is built from 14 residues. In germline, CDR1 is SQVTM, CDR2 ANQGSEA. The J segment lost 3 bases and the V segment lost 8 bases, leaving 10 bases of the junction unmatched.

The chain uses TRBV12-3 or TRBV12-4 and TRBJ2-1; 8 bases align to TRBD2. V trimming: 1 base; J trimming: 8 bases; junction bases outside the gene matches: 7. This CDR3 is built from 15 residues. The CDR3 here is CASSLVGRGVDEQFF. The CDR3 region has the DNA TGTGCCAGCAGTTTAGTGGGGCGGGGGGTAGATGAGCAGTTCTTC.

The gene calls are TRBV6-2 or TRBV6-3 and TRBJ2-5; a weak D match, TRBD1 (5 bases). V lost 5 bases, J lost 2 bases, and 15 bases lay in between. Looked up from germline, CDR1 is MNHEY and CDR2 is SVGEGT. The CDR3 loop spans 15 amino acids. The CDR3 nucleotides read TGTGCCAGCAGTACCCCGTCCAAGGGGCAAGAGACCCAGTACTTC. It specifies CASSTPSKGQETQYF.

This chain joins TRBV6-1 and TRBJ2-2; perhaps TRBD2 as D (6 bases). There are 13 residues in the CDR3. V lost 11 bases and J lost 5, with 15 bases in between. Germline V gene data show CDR1 as MNHNS and CDR2 as SASEGT. The CDR3 DNA sequence: TGTGCCGCCGGCAGGAGGGGAACCGGGGAGCTGTTTTTT. This encodes CAAGRRGTGELFF.

This clonotype was observed a few times. The rearrangement joins TRBV4-1 to TRBJ1-2; the match to TRBD1 covers 9 bases. The germline V gene has CDR1 MGHRA and CDR2 YSYEKL. The length of the CDR3 is 16 residues. The V gene end was trimmed by 0 bases and the J gene end by 5 bases; junction bases not matched to a gene: 7. The CDR3 nucleotides are TGCGCCAGCAGCCAAGATGTGACAGGGGGTGGGTATGGCTACACCTTC. Amino acid sequence: CASSQDVTGGGYGYTF.

This clonotype was detected many times. This sequence joins TRBV6-4 and TRBJ2-2, with D maybe TRBD1 (6 bases). Germline lookup yields CDR1 MRHNA and CDR2 SNTAGT. Trimming took off 6 bases at V and 0 bases at J, with 11 bases between the two ends. The CDR3 loop spans 15 amino acids. The DNA of the CDR3 is TGTGCCAGCAGGATACAGGGTTCGAACACCGGGGAGCTGTTTTTT. Its protein is CASRIQGSNTGELFF.

This clonotype was counted only a few times. For the CDR3, the DNA is TGCGCCAGCAGCTTGGGGACAGGGATTTCCTACGAGCAGTACTTC. Protein: CASSLGTGISYEQYF. The chain uses TRBV5-1 and TRBJ2-7, with TRBD1 identical over 8 bases. The CDR3 runs 15 residues. Germline values: CDR1 SGHRS, CDR2 YFSETQ. Trimming removed 0 bases from V and 1 base from J; junction bases left unmatched: 3.

In this sample, this clonotype turned up once. The chain carries TRBV5-1 and TRBJ2-7; D remains unclear. V gave up 1 base and J gave up 5 bases, with 22 bases separating them. CDR1 is SGHRS and CDR2 is YFSETQ in the germline V gene. There are 17 residues in the CDR3. In DNA, the CDR3 is TGCGCCAGCAGCTTGACATTCAGAACGGACGAGATCCACGAGCAGTACTTC. Translating gives CASSLTFRTDEIHEQYF.

This clonotype was observed many times. This chain connects TRBV7-9 to TRBJ1-4, with a tentative D call TRBD1 (5 bases). The germline CDR1 and CDR2 sequences are SEHNR and FQNEAQ (reference sequence). The CDR3 length is 15 residues. Trimming took 4 bases from V and 6 from J, leaving 15 bases between them. The DNA of the CDR3 is TGTGCCAGCAGCTACCAATTAAGACAGCATGAAAAACTGTTTTTT. It specifies CASSYQLRQHEKLFF.

This clonotype appeared many times. The chain links TRBV25-1 to TRBJ2-7; 7 bases map to TRBD1. CDR3 size: 15 residues. CDR1 MGHDK and CDR2 SYGVNS come from the germline V gene. V shed 3 bases and J 5 bases; nucleotides not matched to a gene: 10. The CDR3 DNA reads TGTGCCAGCAGTGAGAATACAGGGGCCTATGACGAGCAGTACTTC. Translation: CASSENTGAYDEQYF.